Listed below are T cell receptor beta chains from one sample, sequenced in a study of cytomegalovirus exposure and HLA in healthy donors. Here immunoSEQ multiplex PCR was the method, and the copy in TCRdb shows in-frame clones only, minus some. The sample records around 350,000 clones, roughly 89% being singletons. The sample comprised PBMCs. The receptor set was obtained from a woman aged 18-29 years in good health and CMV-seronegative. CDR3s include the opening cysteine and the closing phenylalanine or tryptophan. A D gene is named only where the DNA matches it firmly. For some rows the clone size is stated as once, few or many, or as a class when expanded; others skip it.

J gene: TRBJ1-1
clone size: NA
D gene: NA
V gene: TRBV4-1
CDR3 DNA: TGCGCCAGCAGCCAAGGAGGAGGAGGGACTGAAGCTTTCTTT
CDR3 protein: CASSQGGGGTEAFF

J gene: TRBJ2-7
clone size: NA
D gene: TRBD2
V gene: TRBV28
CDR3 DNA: TGTGCCAGCACCCGAGACTTAACTAGCGGGAGGCTCTACTACGAGCAGTACTTC
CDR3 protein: CASTRDLTSGRLYYEQYF

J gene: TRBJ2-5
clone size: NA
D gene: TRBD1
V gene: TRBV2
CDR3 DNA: TGTGCCAGCACCCGGGACAGGGTGGAAGAGACCCAGTACTTC
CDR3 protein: CASTRDRVEETQYF

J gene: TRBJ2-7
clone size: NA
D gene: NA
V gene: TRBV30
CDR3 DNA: TGTGCCTGGAGTCCCGGGACACAGTCCTACGAGCAGTACTTC
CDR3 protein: CAWSPGTQSYEQYF

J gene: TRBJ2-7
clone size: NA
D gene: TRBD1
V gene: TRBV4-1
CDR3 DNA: TGCGCCAGCAGCCAGACACCGACAGGGGTATCCTACGAGCAGTACTTC
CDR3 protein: CASSQTPTGVSYEQYF

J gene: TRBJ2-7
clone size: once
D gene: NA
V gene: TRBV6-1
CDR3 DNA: TGTGCCAGCAGTGAAACGGGGCGGGGGCGGATTGGCACTTACGAGCAGTACTTC
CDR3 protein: CASSETGRGRIGTYEQYF

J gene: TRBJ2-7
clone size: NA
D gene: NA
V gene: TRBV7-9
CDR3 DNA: TGTGCCAGCAGCGTGGGCTCAGGCGAGCAGTACTTC
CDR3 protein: CASSVGSGEQYF

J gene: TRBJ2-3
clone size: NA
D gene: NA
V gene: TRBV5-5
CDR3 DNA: TGTGCCAGCAGCTTGGATGCTAATACGCAGTATTTT
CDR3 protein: CASSLDANTQYF

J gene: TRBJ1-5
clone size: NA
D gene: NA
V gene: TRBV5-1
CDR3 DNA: TGCGCCAGCAGCTGGACTCCTTCGGACGGAAATAGCAATCAGCCCCAGCATTTT
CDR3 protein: CASSWTPSDGNSNQPQHF

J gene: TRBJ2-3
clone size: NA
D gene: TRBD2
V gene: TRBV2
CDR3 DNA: TGTGCCAGCGTGCGGACTAGCGGGGGGGCAGATACGCAGTATTTT
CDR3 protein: CASVRTSGGADTQYF

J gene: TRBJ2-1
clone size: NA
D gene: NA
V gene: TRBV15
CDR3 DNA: TGTGCCACCAGCAGAGATTCTAGGAGGAATGAGCAGTTCTTC
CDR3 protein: CATSRDSRRNEQFF

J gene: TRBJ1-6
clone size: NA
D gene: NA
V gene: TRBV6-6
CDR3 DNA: TGTGCCAGCAGCCAAGGGACTTTAAATTCACCCCTCCACTTT
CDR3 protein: CASSQGTLNSPLHF

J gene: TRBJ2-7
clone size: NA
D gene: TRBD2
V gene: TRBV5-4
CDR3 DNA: TGTGCCAGCAGCTTGGGCGGGGGGTCCCCCTACGAGCAGTACTTC
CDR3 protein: CASSLGGGSPYEQYF

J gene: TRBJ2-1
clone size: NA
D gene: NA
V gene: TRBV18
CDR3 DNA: TGTGCCAGCTCACCAACCGGGACTCCAGGCTTACACAATGAGCAGTTCTTC
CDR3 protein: CASSPTGTPGLHNEQFF

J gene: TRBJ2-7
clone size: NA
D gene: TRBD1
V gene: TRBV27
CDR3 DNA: TGTGCCAGCAGTCCGGGTCAGGGGGCCCGGATTGGCGAGCAGTACTTC
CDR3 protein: CASSPGQGARIGEQYF

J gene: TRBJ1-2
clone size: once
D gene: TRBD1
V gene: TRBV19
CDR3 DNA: TGTGCCAGTTTCAAGGGACAGGAGAACTATGGCTACACCTTC
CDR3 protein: CASFKGQENYGYTF

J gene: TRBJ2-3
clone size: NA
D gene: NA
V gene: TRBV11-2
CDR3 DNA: TGTGCCAGCAGCTTAGTAGGGGGGGGCAGCACAGATACGCAGTATTTT
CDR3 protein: CASSLVGGGSTDTQYF

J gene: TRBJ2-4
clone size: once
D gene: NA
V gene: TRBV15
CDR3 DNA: TGTGCCACCAGCAGAGATAGACTATCTAAAAACATTCAGTACTTC
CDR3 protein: CATSRDRLSKNIQYF

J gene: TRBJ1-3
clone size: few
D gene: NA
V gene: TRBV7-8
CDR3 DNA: TGTGCCAGCCTCGGGATCAGAAACACCATATATTTT
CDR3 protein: CASLGIRNTIYF

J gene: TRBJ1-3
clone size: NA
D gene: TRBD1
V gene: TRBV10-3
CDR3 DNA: TGTGCCGTCAGGGGGCGTAGCTCTGGAAACACCATATATTTT
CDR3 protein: CAVRGRSSGNTIYF

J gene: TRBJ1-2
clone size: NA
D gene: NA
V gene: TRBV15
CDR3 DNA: TGTGCCACCAGCAGAGAAGTCAGGGTCTATGGCTACACCTTC
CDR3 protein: CATSREVRVYGYTF

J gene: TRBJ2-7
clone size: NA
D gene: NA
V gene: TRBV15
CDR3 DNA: TGTGCCACCAGCAGAGATAGCATCACTGTCTACGAGCAGTACTTC
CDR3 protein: CATSRDSITVYEQYF

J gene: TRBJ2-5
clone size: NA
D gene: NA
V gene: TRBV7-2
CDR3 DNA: TGTGCCAGCAGCTTAGTCCCCCTCGGGGAGACCCAGTACTTC
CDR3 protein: CASSLVPLGETQYF

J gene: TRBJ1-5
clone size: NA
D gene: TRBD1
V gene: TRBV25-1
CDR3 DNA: TGTGCCAGCAGTACTCTACAGGGGTTTCAGCCCCAGCATTTT
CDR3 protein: CASSTLQGFQPQHF

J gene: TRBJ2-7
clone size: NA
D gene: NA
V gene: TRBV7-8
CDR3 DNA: TGTGCCAGCAGCTTAGTCGAGAAGTACGAGCAGTACTTC
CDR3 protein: CASSLVEKYEQYF

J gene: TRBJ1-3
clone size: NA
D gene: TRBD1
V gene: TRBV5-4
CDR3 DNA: TGTGCCAGCAGCTTGAGGGGGACAGACCACTCTGGAAACACCATATATTTT
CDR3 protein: CASSLRGTDHSGNTIYF